The 17 T cell receptor beta chains given below trace back to one sample, sequenced in a study of T cell clonality in common variable immunodeficiency. Profiled with immunoSEQ multiplex PCR; TCRdb holds only in-frame clones, not every one. The sample holds approximately 81,000 clones, and no clone turns up only once. The sample was peripheral blood mononuclear cells. These receptors all come from a person aged 18 to 70 in good health.

This clone is medium-sized within its sample. Incomplete CDR3 DNA: TGCAGTGCTAGAGGAGATCTGCGTGAGGAGACC. Its protein product is CSARGDLREET. In full, the CDR3 is CSARGDLREETQYF. This sequence joins TRBV20-1 and TRBJ2-5; D gene uncertain. The read gets to within 3 residues of the CDR3 end, and the germline J gene fills in the rest. V lost 1 base, J lost 5 bases, and 14 bases lay in between. The CDR3 covers 14 residues. Germline assignment: CDR1 DFQATT and CDR2 SNEGSKA (reference sequence).

This clone was seen only a few times. The sequenced fragment ends 3 residues before the CDR3 boundary, so the rest is inferred from the germline J gene. This chain connects TRBV11-3 to TRBJ2-2, with 8 bases lining up with TRBD2. Germline V CDR1 and CDR2: SGHNT, YENEEA. The CDR3 loop spans 14 amino acids. The V segment lost 3 bases and the J segment 6 bases; nucleotides outside the gene matches: 3. CDR3 bases read: TGTGCCAGCAGCTTCTCGGGAGGGGCCGGGGAG. This encodes CASSFSGGAGE. The entire CDR3 reads CASSFSGGAGELFF.

In regard to this clone: The read terminates 3 residues ahead of where the CDR3 ends, so the germline J gene completes it. This chain connects TRBV10-2 to TRBJ2-7; 7 nucleotides agree with TRBD2. Looked up from germline, CDR1 is WSHSY and CDR2 is SAAADI. The CDR3 sequence is 14 residues long. V lost 5 bases to trimming and J lost 0 bases; unmatched junction nucleotides: 4. The CDR3 loop is CASSRGSYSYEQYF. CDR3 DNA, as far as it was read: TGCGCCAGCAGTCGCGGGAGTTACTCCTACGAG.

This clone occurred many times. The read terminates 3 residues before the CDR3 end, so the remaining end is supplied by the germline J gene. This chain links TRBV28 with TRBJ1-6; TRBD1 agrees at 7 bases. Germline V gives CDR1 MDHEN, CDR2 SYDVKM. This CDR3 spans 19 amino acids. V lost 3 bases and J lost 7; bases outside the gene matches: 18. CDR3 bases read: TGTGCCAGCAGTTTTGATCCCAAGGAAAGACAGGGCCACAATTCACCC. This translates into CASSFDPKERQGHNSP. The whole CDR3 protein is CASSFDPKERQGHNSPLHF.

At least ten counts were recorded for this clone. Coverage ceases 3 residues before the CDR3 finishes, and the germline J gene fills in the end. The chain couples TRBV7-3 to TRBJ2-2; TRBD2 might be the D (5 bases). V lost 5 bases, J lost 7 bases, and 8 bases lay in between. The CDR3 length is 12 residues. The germline gives CDR1 SGHTA, CDR2 FQGTGA. The DNA read from the CDR3 is TGTGCCAGCAGCGCGGGTCGCGGGGAG. Its protein is CASSAGRGE. The CDR3 reads in full as CASSAGRGELFF.

Many counts were recorded for this clone. The read terminates 3 residues ahead of where the CDR3 ends, so the germline J gene completes it. V usage is TRBV18 and J usage is TRBJ2-2, with TRBD2 identical over 9 bases. The V gene end was trimmed by 3 bases and the J gene end by 5 bases; junction bases not matched to a gene: 7. From germline, CDR1 is KGHSH and CDR2 LQKENI. The CDR3 runs to 16 residues. CDR3 region: CASSPSGRPGTGELFF. The covered CDR3 bases are TGTGCCAGCTCACCCAGCGGGAGGCCAGGAACCGGGGAG.

This clone was counted ten times or more. The read falls 3 residues short of the CDR3 end, and the missing part is taken from the germline J gene. The chain has TRBV19 and TRBJ2-3, with TRBD1 as a possible D gene (6 bases). CDR1 is LNHDA, CDR2 SQIVND, per germline (reference sequence). CDR3 length: 13 residues. The CDR3 here is CASSTTRTGPQYF. The CDR3 bases that were read are TGTGCCAGTAGTACGACCAGAACAGGGCCG. Based on the CDR3 plus reference TRBV19 and TRBJ2-3, the full variable domain is DGGITQSPKYLFRKEGQNVTLSCEQNLNHDAMYWYRQDPGQGLRLIYYSQIVNDFQKGDIAEGYSVSREKKESFPLTVTSAQKNPTAFYLCASSTTRTGPQYFGPGTRLTVL.

Concerning this clone: The read finishes 3 residues shy of the CDR3 end, and the germline J gene is used to complete it. The chain recombines TRBV20-1 with TRBJ2-1, with 7 bases identical to TRBD2. The CDR3 totals 12 residues. The germline V gene encodes CDR1 DFQATT and CDR2 SNEGSKA (reference sequence). J lost 7 bases, V lost 6 bases, and 6 bases had no gene match. The CDR3 region is CSAWTRRNEQFF. The part of the CDR3 DNA that was read is TGCAGTGCGTGGACTAGGAGAAATGAG.

This clone was counted many times. The read terminates 3 residues ahead of where the CDR3 ends, so the germline J gene completes it. V and J are TRBV4-1 and TRBJ2-5; maybe TRBD2 (5 bases). Germline values: CDR1 MGHRA, CDR2 YSYEKL. V was pared by 1 base and J by 5 bases, with 11 bases between. This CDR3 comprises 14 residues. The CDR3 here is CASSQAAGRETQYF. The part of the CDR3 DNA that was read is TGCGCCAGCAGCCAAGCGGCGGGCAGGGAGACC.

This clone was picked up many times. Read data end 3 residues before the CDR3 end; the end is taken from the germline J gene. The chain recombines TRBV20-1 with TRBJ2-7, with 8 bases that match TRBD2. The V segment lost 4 bases and the J segment 0 bases; nucleotides outside the gene matches: 14. This CDR3 spans 17 amino acids. Looked up from germline, CDR1 is DFQATT and CDR2 is SNEGSKA (reference sequence). The CDR3 sequence is CSAIGRGLDPVSYEQYF. Incomplete CDR3 DNA: TGCAGTGCTATCGGGAGGGGACTAGACCCGGTCTCCTACGAG.

In its sample, this clone was seen many times. The read falls 3 residues short of the CDR3 end, and the missing part is taken from the germline J gene. The V and J genes are TRBV20-1 and TRBJ2-3; D is ambiguous. The CDR3 runs to 12 residues. Germline V CDR1 and CDR2: DFQATT, SNEGSKA (reference sequence). V was shortened by 2 bases and J by 3 bases, with 6 bases between the two germline ends. The CDR3 sequence is CSARFTTDTQYF. Incomplete CDR3 DNA: TGCAGTGCTAGATTTACAACAGATACG.

The table lists this clone with many counts. The sequence runs out 3 residues before the end of the CDR3; the remainder is reconstructed from the germline J gene. The J gene is TRBJ2-3, the V gene TRBV11-2, with D maybe TRBD2 (7 bases). Trimming removed 5 bases from V and 5 bases from J, with 17 bases in between. This CDR3 contains 15 residues. From germline, CDR1 is SGHAT and CDR2 FQNNGV. CDR3 bases read: TGTGCCAGCAGCGGGGTCCTGAGGGGGGGAGATACG. This encodes CASSGVLRGGDT. The CDR3 as a whole reads CASSGVLRGGDTQYF.

The table lists this clone with many counts. The read ends 3 residues shy of where the CDR3 ends; the end is completed using the germline J gene. This chain connects TRBV20-1 to TRBJ2-3, with D perhaps TRBD2 (6 bases). V lost 5 bases, J lost 0 bases, and 9 bases lay in between. Germline CDR1 reads DFQATT; CDR2 reads SNEGSKA (reference sequence). The CDR3 totals 13 residues. CDR3 bases read: TGCAGTGCTGCCGGGACTAGCACAGATACG. This encodes CSAAGTSTDT. The full CDR3 is CSAAGTSTDTQYF.

There are many counts of this clone. With the read ending 3 residues before the CDR3 end, the germline J gene is used to fill in that end. This chain links TRBV19 with TRBJ1-1, with 7 bases that match TRBD1. The CDR3 consists of 14 residues. The V gene's germline CDR1 is LNHDA and CDR2 SQIVND (reference sequence). The J segment lost 5 bases and the V segment lost 5 bases, leaving 8 bases of the junction unmatched. The DNA read from the CDR3 is TGTGCCAGTAGTGCCGACAGGGCCGTTACTGAA. Its translation: CASSADRAVTE. The entire CDR3 reads CASSADRAVTEAFF.

This clone was counted ten times or more. The CDR3 extends 3 residues past the end of the read, so its final part is completed from the germline J gene. The V and J genes are TRBV4-1 and TRBJ1-2; possibly TRBD1 for D (6 bases). Looked up from germline, CDR1 is MGHRA and CDR2 is YSYEKL. This CDR3 contains 12 residues. The sequenced part of the CDR3 DNA is TGCGCCAGCAGCCTGAGCGGACAGGGC. This gives the protein CASSLSGQG. The CDR3 in full is CASSLSGQGYTF.

In this sample, this clone turned up many times. The CDR3 end is not reached by the read, which stops 3 residues before it; the germline J gene fills it in. Within the sample, other DNA sequences also encode this same CDR3. V is TRBV7-2 and J is TRBJ2-5; D call uncertain. The CDR3 totals 11 residues. With 6 bases removed from V and 4 bases from J, the gap between germline ends came to 6 bases. CDR1 and CDR2 from the germline V gene are SGHTA and FQGNSA. The sequenced CDR3 bases are TGTGCCAGCAGAAGAGGAGAGACC. It specifies CASRRGET. The CDR3 in full is CASRRGETQYF.

The sample holds many counts of this clone. The read stops 3 residues short of the end of the CDR3; the missing end is completed from the germline J gene. This chain joins TRBV20-1 and TRBJ2-1; 12 nucleotides align to TRBD1. The CDR3 totals 15 residues. The ends lost 5 bases at V and 8 bases at J; junction bases unmatched: 10. Germline assignment: CDR1 DFQATT and CDR2 SNEGSKA (reference sequence). Incomplete CDR3 DNA: TGCAGTGCTGGCTCCGGGACAGGGGGCATCGATGAG. Translating it yields CSAGSGTGGIDE. The entire CDR3 is CSAGSGTGGIDEQFF.